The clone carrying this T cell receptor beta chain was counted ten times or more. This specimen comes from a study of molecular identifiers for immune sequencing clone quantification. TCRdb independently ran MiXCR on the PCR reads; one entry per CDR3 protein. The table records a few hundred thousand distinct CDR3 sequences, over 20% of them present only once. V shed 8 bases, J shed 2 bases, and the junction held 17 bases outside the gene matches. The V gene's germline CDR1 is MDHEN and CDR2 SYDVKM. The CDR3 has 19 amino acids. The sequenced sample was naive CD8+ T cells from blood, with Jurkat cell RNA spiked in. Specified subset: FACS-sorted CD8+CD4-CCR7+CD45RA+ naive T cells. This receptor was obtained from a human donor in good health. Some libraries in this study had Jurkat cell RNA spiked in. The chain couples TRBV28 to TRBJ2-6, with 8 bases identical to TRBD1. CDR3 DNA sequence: TGTGCCAGCCATCCAAGGACAGGGAGAACGGTGGCTGGGGCCAACGTCCTGACTTTC. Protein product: CASHPRTGRTVAGANVLTF.